The 9 T cell receptor beta chains listed next were all sequenced from one sample in a study of blood T cell repertoires in COVID-19. Assay used: immunoSEQ multiplex PCR; TCRdb lists only in-frame clones, some missing. This sample yields 200,000 to 250,000 clones, of which approximately 80% are seen a single time; 1.5% to 2% belongs to the top ten. Input material: PBMCs or T cells enriched from blood (not recorded which). The receptor source for this set is a man between 60 and 70 years old who had recovered from COVID-19.

The V and J genes are TRBV6-4 and TRBJ2-1; no definite D call. Germline V CDR1 and CDR2: MRHNA, SNTAGT. V gave up 2 bases and J gave up 3 bases, with 11 bases separating them. The length of the CDR3 is 15 residues. The CDR3, as DNA: TGTGCCAGCAGTGACGGCCCGCAGAACTACAATGAGCAGTTCTTC. Translating gives CASSDGPQNYNEQFF.

The chain has TRBV10-3 and TRBJ1-4; TRBD1 matches at 7 bases. Germline assignment: CDR1 ENHRY and CDR2 SYGVKD. The trim removed 3 bases at V and 8 bases at J, leaving 3 bases unmatched. The CDR3 runs to 13 residues. The CDR3 sequence is CAISDGRGEKLFF. CDR3 sequence (DNA): TGTGCCATCAGTGATGGCAGGGGGGAAAAACTGTTTTTT.

The chain is built from TRBV3-1 (or the pseudogene TRBV3-2) and TRBJ1-6; the D gene is possibly TRBD1 (5 bases). Trimming stripped 0 bases from V and 7 bases from J, with 7 bases between. This CDR3 is 14 amino acids long. The germline V gene encodes CDR1 LGHDT and CDR2 YNNKEL (reference sequence). The CDR3: CASSQDGANSPLHF. The CDR3 DNA reads TGTGCCAGCAGCCAAGATGGGGCCAATTCACCCCTCCACTTT.

Only one count was recorded for this clone. The chain is built from TRBV3-1 (or the pseudogene TRBV3-2) and TRBJ2-3; TRBD2 aligns across 9 bases. CDR1 is LGHDT, CDR2 YNNKEL, per germline (reference sequence). The CDR3 is 18 residues long. With V trimmed by 0 bases and J by 0 bases, 7 bases remained unmatched. CDR3 protein: CASSQDPLAGRSTDTQYF. CDR3 in DNA: TGTGCCAGCAGCCAAGATCCACTAGCGGGCCGAAGCACAGATACGCAGTATTTT.

This clone was seen only once. J is TRBJ2-6 and V is TRBV7-9; 8 bases align to TRBD1. This CDR3 is 18 amino acids long. Germline trimming cut 5 bases from V and 4 bases from J; bases unmatched to any gene: 13. CDR1 and CDR2 (germline): SEHNR, FQNEAQ (reference sequence). In DNA form, the CDR3 reads TGTGCCAGCAGCCCGTCCCCTCAGACAGGGGTCGGGGCCAACGTCCTGACTTTC. Encoded protein: CASSPSPQTGVGANVLTF.

V usage is TRBV11-2 and J usage is TRBJ2-2, with 8 nucleotides matching TRBD1. In germline, CDR1 is SGHAT, CDR2 FQNNGV. V lost 5 bases and J lost 7; bases outside the gene matches: 15. CDR3 length: 17 amino acids. This CDR3 is CASSRRTGTGPRGELFF. In DNA form, the CDR3 reads TGTGCCAGCAGCCGACGGACCGGGACAGGCCCTCGCGGGGAGCTGTTTTTT.

The chain combines TRBV5-4 with TRBJ2-7; TRBD1 agrees at 9 bases. This CDR3 region has 18 residues. J was trimmed by 6 bases and V by 4 bases; bases with no gene match: 20. CDR1 is SGHNT and CDR2 is YYREEE in the germline V gene (reference sequence). This CDR3 reads CASSGGQGTDPFVGEQYF. CDR3 DNA sequence: TGTGCCAGCAGCGGAGGACAGGGGACGGACCCTTTCGTCGGCGAGCAGTACTTC. Combining the CDR3 with reference TRBV5-4 and TRBJ2-7 gives the whole variable domain ETGVTQSPTHLIKTRGQQVTLRCSSQSGHNTVSWYQQALGQGPQFIFQYYREEENGRGNFPPRFSGLQFPNYSSELNVNALELDDSALYLCASSGGQGTDPFVGEQYFGPGTRLTVT.

The chain carries TRBV2 and TRBJ1-5, with TRBD1 as a possible D gene (6 bases). CDR1 and CDR2 (germline): SNHLY, FYNNEI. Trimming stripped 7 bases from V and 0 bases from J, with 13 bases between. The CDR3 covers 15 residues. The CDR3 protein is CASTPDRYSNQPQHF. The CDR3, as DNA: TGTGCCAGCACCCCGGACAGATATAGCAATCAGCCCCAGCATTTT. Based on the CDR3 plus reference TRBV2 and TRBJ1-5, the full variable domain is EPEVTQTPSHQVTQMGQEVILRCVPISNHLYFYWYRQILGQKVEFLVSFYNNEISEKSEIFDDQFSVERPDGSNFTLKIRSTKLEDSAMYFCASTPDRYSNQPQHFGDGTRLSIL.

The chain is built from TRBV5-5 and TRBJ2-7; TRBD2 agrees at 8 bases. The length of the CDR3 is 14 residues. After removal of 5 bases from V and 7 bases from J, the junction contained 11 bases not matched to a gene. Germline CDR1 and CDR2: SGHKS and YYEKEE (reference sequence). The CDR3 DNA sequence: TGTGCCAGCAGTCCGGGGGGGCCCGCGCGAGAGCAGTACTTC. Translation gives CASSPGGPAREQYF.